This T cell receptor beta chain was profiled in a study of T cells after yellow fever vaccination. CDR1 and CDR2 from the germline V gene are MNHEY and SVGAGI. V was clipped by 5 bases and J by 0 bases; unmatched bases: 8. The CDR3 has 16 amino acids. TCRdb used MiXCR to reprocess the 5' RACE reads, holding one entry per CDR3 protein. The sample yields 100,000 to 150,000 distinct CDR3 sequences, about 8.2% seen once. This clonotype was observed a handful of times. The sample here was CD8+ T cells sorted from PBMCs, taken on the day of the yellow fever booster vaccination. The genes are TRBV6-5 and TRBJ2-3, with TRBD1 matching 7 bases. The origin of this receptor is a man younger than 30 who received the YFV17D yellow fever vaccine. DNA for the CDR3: TGTGCCAGCAGTGTCCAAAGGGGGCGAAGCACAGATACGCAGTATTTT. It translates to CASSVQRGRSTDTQYF.